This T cell receptor beta chain was identified during a study of neurological immune-mediated disorders. Findings and limits, study-wide: A possible signature was seen in one related-CDR3 cluster, into which phylogenetic grouping placed the repertoires of 18 of 34 multiple sclerosis patients. The highest TCR clonal expansion occurred in HTLV-1-associated myelopathy; multiple sclerosis fell below healthy controls.

Unsorted libraries were generated from 2 million PBMCs held at -80 degrees C. The CDR3 is 14 residues long. V shed 3 bases and J 2 bases; nucleotides not matched to a gene: 2. Germline lookup yields CDR1 SGHRS and CDR2 YFSETQ. In every sequencing run, more than 180 million TCR-beta sequences were generated from 15-18 subjects. TCRdb reprocessed the 5' RACE reads with MiXCR, giving one entry per CDR3 protein. The table lists more than 50,000 distinct CDR3 sequences, roughly 3.5% of them singletons. This clonotype was detected ten times or more. Its antigen is not known. The sequenced sample consisted of PBMCs. The sequence was obtained from a woman aged 60-70 years with multiple sclerosis. The chain has TRBV5-1 and TRBJ1-5, with 7 nucleotides matching TRBD1. The CDR3 DNA reads as TGCGCCAGCAGCTCCCAGGGGGGCAATCAGCCCCAGCATTTT. As protein: CASSSQGGNQPQHF.